The 20 T cell receptor beta chains in this list originate from one sample, sequenced in a study of monozygotic twins with inflammatory bowel disease. From the 5' RACE reads, TCRdb lists one entry per CDR3 protein and no DNA. The sample shows about 380,000 distinct CDR3 sequences, and about 2.5% sits with its ten largest clones. The sequencing sample was made of blood. These receptors were taken from a human donor with ulcerative colitis or Crohn's disease, or a healthy co-twin of an affected twin (not recorded which).

The rearrangement uses TRBV6-2 or TRBV6-3 and TRBJ2-7; TCRdb proposes TRBD2, but this gene call is untestable without DNA. From germline, CDR1 is MNHEY and CDR2 SVGEGT. The CDR3 length is 15 residues. CDR3 residues: CASRDYPGLPYEQYF.

V gene TRBV6-2 or TRBV6-3 combines with J gene TRBJ2-3; TCRdb calls TRBD1, which cannot be checked without DNA. Germline CDR1 and CDR2: MNHEY and SVGEGT. This CDR3 is built from 15 residues. This chain's CDR3 is CASSDSRGYTDTQYF.

The chain employs TRBV7-3 and TRBJ2-3; TCRdb's D call, TRBD2, is unchecked because there is no DNA. Germline CDR1 is SGHTA and CDR2 is FQGTGA. This CDR3 has 16 residues. This CDR3 is CASSLTGRGSTDTQYF.

CDR3 protein: CASSQSAAGASYEQYF. This chain links TRBV23-1 with TRBJ2-7; TCRdb's D call, TRBD1, is unchecked because there is no DNA. TRBV23-1 is classed as an ORF, of uncertain function. This CDR3 is built from 16 residues.

The chain combines TRBV5-1 with TRBJ1-2; TCRdb's assignment of TRBD1 cannot be checked, as there is no DNA. CDR1 is SGHRS, CDR2 YFSETQ, per germline. CDR3 length equals 16 residues. CDR3 sequence reads: CASSPGQGPANYGYTF. Together with reference TRBV5-1 and TRBJ1-2, the CDR3 gives the full variable domain: KAGVTQTPRYLIKTRGQQVTLSCSPISGHRSVSWYQQTPGQGLQFLFEYFSETQRNKGNFPGRFSGRQFSNSRSEMNVSTLELGDSALYLCASSPGQGPANYGYTFGSGTRLTVV.

The chain joins TRBV7-3 to TRBJ1-1. CDR3 length equals 13 residues. The germline V gene has CDR1 SGHTA and CDR2 FQGTGA. CDR3 loop: CANSLTGLTEAFF.

The genes are TRBV20-1 and TRBJ1-1. This CDR3 has 16 amino acids. Per the germline V gene, CDR1 is DFQATT and CDR2 is SNEGSKA (reference sequence). CDR3 region: CSARDRGRSVDTEAFF.

The chain uses TRBV20-1 and TRBJ2-5. The CDR3 totals 11 residues. CDR1 and CDR2 from the germline V gene are DFQATT and SNEGSKA (reference sequence). CDR3 amino acids: CSARGRETQYF.

The V gene is TRBV11-2, the J gene TRBJ2-7; TCRdb proposes TRBD2, but this gene call is untestable without DNA. CDR3 length equals 16 residues. CDR1 and CDR2 (germline): SGHAT, FQNNGV. The CDR3 is CASSRQGISNSYEQYF. Using reference TRBV11-2 and TRBJ2-7 for the parts outside the CDR3, the full variable domain is EAGVAQSPRYKIIEKRQSVAFWCNPISGHATLYWYQQILGQGPKLLIQFQNNGVVDDSQLPKDRFSAERLKGVDSTLKIQPAKLEDSAVYLCASSRQGISNSYEQYFGPGTRLTVT.

The gene calls are TRBV5-6 and TRBJ2-3; TCRdb indicates TRBD2, and absent DNA this call remains unverified. The CDR3 loop spans 15 amino acids. In germline, CDR1 is SGHDT, CDR2 YYEEEE. CDR3 protein: CASSLSRRGTDTQYF.

This CDR3 is CASSLGSWTLEAFF. V gene TRBV5-1 combines with J gene TRBJ1-1. The germline V gene encodes CDR1 SGHRS and CDR2 YFSETQ. The CDR3 length is 14 residues.

The V call is TRBV5-1, the J call TRBJ1-1; as DNA is missing, the TRBD1 call by TCRdb cannot be tested. CDR1 and CDR2 (germline): SGHRS, YFSETQ. This CDR3 spans 15 amino acids. The CDR3 region is CASSLERGFSTEAFF.

The chain employs TRBV5-1 and TRBJ2-4; there is no DNA to check the TCRdb D call of TRBD2. The CDR3 loop spans 12 amino acids. Germline V gives CDR1 SGHRS, CDR2 YFSETQ. Here the CDR3 reads CASSSIGGIQYF.

The chain combines TRBV27 with TRBJ2-1; TCRdb returns TRBD1, unconfirmable since there is no DNA. The CDR3 extends over 14 amino acids. The germline CDR1 and CDR2 sequences are MNHEY and SMNVEV (reference sequence). CDR3 residues: CASSFLTGVYEQFF.

This chain connects TRBV29-1 to TRBJ2-2; the TRBD1 assignment by TCRdb is unverifiable without DNA. CDR1 SQVTM and CDR2 ANQGSEA come from the germline V gene. This CDR3 comprises 14 residues. This CDR3 is CSVRKGGNAGELFF.

The chain links TRBV7-7 to TRBJ2-7; checking the TCRdb D call of TRBD1 is not possible without DNA. CDR3 length equals 14 residues. The germline V gene has CDR1 SSHAT and CDR2 FNYEAQ (reference sequence). CDR3: CASSATVGSYEQYF.

The CDR3 sequence is CSARAMAGGSGANVLTF. This chain uses TRBV20-1 with TRBJ2-6; without DNA, the TCRdb call of TRBD1 cannot be checked. This CDR3 spans 17 amino acids. Germline V gene sequence: CDR1 DFQATT, CDR2 SNEGSKA (reference sequence).

The genes are TRBV7-2 and TRBJ1-2. The CDR3 totals 17 residues. The germline V gene has CDR1 SGHTA and CDR2 FQGNSA. This CDR3 is CASSLTRTHKSNYGYTF.

The rearrangement links TRBV9 to TRBJ2-3; TCRdb's D call, TRBD1, is unchecked because there is no DNA. Germline lookup yields CDR1 SGDLS and CDR2 YYNGEE. The CDR3 extends over 15 amino acids. The CDR3 here is CASSVAGARTDTQYF.

The chain has TRBV15 and TRBJ2-3; as DNA is missing, the TRBD1 call by TCRdb cannot be tested. Germline CDR1 LNHNV, CDR2 YYDKDF (reference sequence). The length of the CDR3 is 16 residues. This CDR3 is CATSSPGQGSGDTQYF. Full variable domain (missing parts from reference TRBV15 and TRBJ2-3): DAMVIQNPRYQVTQFGKPVTLSCSQTLNHNVMYWYQQKSSQAPKLLFHYYDKDFNNEADTPDNFQSRRPNTSFCFLDIRSPGLGDTAMYLCATSSPGQGSGDTQYFGPGTRLTVL.